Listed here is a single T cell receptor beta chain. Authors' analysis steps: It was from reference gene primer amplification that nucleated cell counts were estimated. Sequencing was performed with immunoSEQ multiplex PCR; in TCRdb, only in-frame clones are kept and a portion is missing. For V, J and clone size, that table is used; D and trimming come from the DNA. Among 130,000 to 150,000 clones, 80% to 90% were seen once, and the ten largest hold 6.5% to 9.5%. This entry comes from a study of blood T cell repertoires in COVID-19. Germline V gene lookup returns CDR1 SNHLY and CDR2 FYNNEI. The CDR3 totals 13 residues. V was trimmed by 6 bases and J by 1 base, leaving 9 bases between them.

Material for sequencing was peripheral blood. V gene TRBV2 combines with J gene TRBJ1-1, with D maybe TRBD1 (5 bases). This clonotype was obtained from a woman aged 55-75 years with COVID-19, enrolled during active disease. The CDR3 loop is CASSYTGNTEAFF. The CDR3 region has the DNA TGTGCCAGCAGCTATACAGGGAACACTGAAGCTTTCTTT.